This passage covers 9 T cell receptor beta chains from one sample sequenced in a study of a mutant IDH1 vaccine in newly diagnosed glioma. Time point defined: week 35, safety follow-up. All doses held 300 ug of mutant IDH1 20-mer peptide, with topical imiquimod. Assay used: immunoSEQ multiplex PCR; TCRdb lists only in-frame clones, some missing. Seen here are about 46,000 clones, around 94% observed once, and the top ten hold about 2.4%. What these receptors recognize is not known. Material: PBMCs, obtained from a glioma patient whose treatment included an IDH1 peptide vaccine. The receptors were sampled from a man in his forties or fifties with glioma.

The V and J genes are TRBV5-1 and TRBJ1-1; D is perhaps TRBD1 (5 bases). The CDR3 is 14 amino acids. V dropped 1 base and J dropped 6 bases, with 13 bases sitting between them. Per the germline V gene, CDR1 is SGHRS and CDR2 is YFSETQ. The CDR3, as DNA: TGCGCCAGCAGCTTGAGGGCTGGAGGGGCTGAAGCTTTCTTT. Protein product: CASSLRAGGAEAFF.

This chain joins TRBV18 and TRBJ2-7, with 9 bases identical to TRBD2. The germline CDR1 and CDR2 sequences are KGHSH and LQKENI. The trim removed 3 bases at V and 4 bases at J, leaving 7 bases unmatched. The CDR3 sequence is 15 residues long. The CDR3 here is CASSPPGTSRYEQYF. The CDR3 DNA reads TGTGCCAGCTCACCCCCAGGGACTAGCCGGTACGAGCAGTACTTC.

This clone showed up just once. V and J are TRBV28 and TRBJ1-2; the match to TRBD1 covers 11 bases. Germline V CDR1 and CDR2: MDHEN, SYDVKM. There are 14 residues in the CDR3. The trim removed 6 bases at V and 8 bases at J, leaving 8 bases unmatched. The CDR3 protein is CASRVTGTGGGYTF. The CDR3, as DNA: TGTGCCAGCAGAGTGACCGGGACAGGGGGAGGCTACACCTTC.

The CDR3 loop is CAWTPRDIAGGYSNQPQHF. The CDR3 DNA is TGTGCCTGGACTCCTCGGGACATTGCTGGAGGTTATAGCAATCAGCCCCAGCATTTT. The V and J genes are TRBV30 and TRBJ1-5; the D gene is possibly TRBD1 (6 bases). V shed 4 bases and J shed 0 bases, with 25 bases lying between them. The CDR3 has 19 amino acids. From germline, CDR1 is GTSNPN and CDR2 SVGIG (reference sequence).

V and J are TRBV7-8 and TRBJ2-2; D uncertain. The germline CDR1 and CDR2 sequences are SGHVS and FQNEAQ. The CDR3 is made up of 15 amino acids. The germline V and J ends were trimmed by 5 bases and 4 bases, with 14 bases remaining between them. The CDR3, as DNA: TGTGCCAGCAGCCCCACCGTCCCGGGCACCGGGGAGCTGTTTTTT. This gives the protein CASSPTVPGTGELFF.

This chain uses TRBV11-3 with TRBJ2-7; 9 positions match TRBD2. Looked up from germline, CDR1 is SGHNT and CDR2 is YENEEA. The J segment lost 0 bases and the V segment lost 5 bases, leaving 20 bases of the junction unmatched. This CDR3 is built from 20 residues. CDR3: CASSPCFRPSSGAVSYEQYF. The CDR3 nucleotides read TGTGCCAGCAGCCCCTGCTTCCGACCCTCTAGCGGGGCTGTCTCCTACGAGCAGTACTTC.

The V and J genes are TRBV9 and TRBJ2-3; TRBD1 aligns across 7 bases. V dropped 3 bases and J dropped 0; count of bases not matched to a gene: 4. Germline-derived CDR1 and CDR2 are SGDLS and YYNGEE. The CDR3 loop spans 15 amino acids. The DNA of the CDR3 is TGTGCCAGCAGCGGGCGACAGGGAAGCACAGATACGCAGTATTTT. It codes for CASSGRQGSTDTQYF.

The chain carries TRBV6-5 and TRBJ1-6; D uncertain. The germline gives CDR1 MNHEY, CDR2 SVGAGI. The CDR3 runs 13 residues. Trimming stripped 0 bases from V and 13 bases from J, with 10 bases between. The CDR3 reads CASSYSRQTPLHF. The CDR3 DNA sequence: TGTGCCAGCAGTTACTCGAGGCAGACTCCCCTCCACTTT.

The chain uses TRBV6-5 and TRBJ2-2, with D hard to call. The V and J ends lost 7 bases and 0 bases respectively, with 12 bases between them. In germline, CDR1 is MNHEY, CDR2 SVGAGI. The CDR3 extends over 15 amino acids. CDR3 residues: CASNTKKSNTGELFF. DNA of the CDR3: TGTGCCAGCAACACCAAGAAGTCGAACACCGGGGAGCTGTTTTTT.